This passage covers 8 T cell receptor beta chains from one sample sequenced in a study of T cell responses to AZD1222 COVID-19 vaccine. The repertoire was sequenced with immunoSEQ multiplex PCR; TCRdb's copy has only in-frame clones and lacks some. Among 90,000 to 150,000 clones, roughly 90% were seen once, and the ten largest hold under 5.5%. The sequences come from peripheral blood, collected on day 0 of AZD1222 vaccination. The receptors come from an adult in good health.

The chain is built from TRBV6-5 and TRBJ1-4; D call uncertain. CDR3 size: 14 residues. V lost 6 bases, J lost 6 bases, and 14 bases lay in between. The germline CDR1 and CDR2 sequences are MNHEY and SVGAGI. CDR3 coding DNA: TGTGCCAGCAGAGCCGGCTGGGCCGATGAAAAACTGTTTTTT. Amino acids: CASRAGWADEKLFF.

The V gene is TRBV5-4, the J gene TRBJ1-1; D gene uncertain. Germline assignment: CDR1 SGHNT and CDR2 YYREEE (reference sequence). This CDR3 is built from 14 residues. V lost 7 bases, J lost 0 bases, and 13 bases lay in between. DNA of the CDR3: TGTGCCAGCGGCAAAGAAATCTTGAACACTGAAGCTTTCTTT. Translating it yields CASGKEILNTEAFF.

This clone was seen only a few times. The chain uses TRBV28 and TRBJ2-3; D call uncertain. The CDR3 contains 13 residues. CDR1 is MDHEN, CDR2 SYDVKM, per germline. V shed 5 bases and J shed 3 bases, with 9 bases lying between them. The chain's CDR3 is CASSPRPTDTQYF. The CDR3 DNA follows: TGTGCCAGCAGTCCAAGGCCGACAGATACGCAGTATTTT.

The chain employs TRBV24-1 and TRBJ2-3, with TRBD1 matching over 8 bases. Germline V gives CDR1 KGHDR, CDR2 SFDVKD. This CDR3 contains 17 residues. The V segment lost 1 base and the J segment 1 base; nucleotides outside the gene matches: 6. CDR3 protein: CATSDLRGTGGTDTQYF. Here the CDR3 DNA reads TGTGCCACCAGTGATTTACGGGGGACAGGTGGCACAGATACGCAGTATTTT.

The CDR3 DNA is TGCAGCGTTGTTGACGTGGTTCACAATGAGCAGTTCTTC. Amino acid sequence: CSVVDVVHNEQFF. The genes are TRBV29-1 and TRBJ2-1; no firm D call. The CDR3 consists of 13 residues. V lost 4 bases and J lost 5, with 12 bases in between. CDR1 is SQVTM, CDR2 ANQGSEA, per germline.

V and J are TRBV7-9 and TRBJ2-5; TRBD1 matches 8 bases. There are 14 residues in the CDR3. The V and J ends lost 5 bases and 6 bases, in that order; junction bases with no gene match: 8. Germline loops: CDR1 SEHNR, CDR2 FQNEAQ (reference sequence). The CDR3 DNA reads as TGTGCCAGCAGCCTAGGACAGGGCCAGCAGACCCAGTACTTC. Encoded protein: CASSLGQGQQTQYF. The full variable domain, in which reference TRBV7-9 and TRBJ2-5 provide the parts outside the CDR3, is DTGVSQNPRHKITKRGQNVTFRCDPISEHNRLYWYRQTLGQGPEFLTYFQNEAQLEKSRLLSDRFSAERPKGSFSTLEIQRTEQGDSAMYLCASSLGQGQQTQYFGPGTRLLVL.

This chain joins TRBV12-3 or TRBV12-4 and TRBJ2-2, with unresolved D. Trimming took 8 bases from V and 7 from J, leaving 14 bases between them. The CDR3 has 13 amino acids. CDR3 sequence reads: CASGSTLIGELFF. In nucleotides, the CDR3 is TGTGCCAGCGGCTCGACCCTCATCGGGGAGCTGTTTTTT.

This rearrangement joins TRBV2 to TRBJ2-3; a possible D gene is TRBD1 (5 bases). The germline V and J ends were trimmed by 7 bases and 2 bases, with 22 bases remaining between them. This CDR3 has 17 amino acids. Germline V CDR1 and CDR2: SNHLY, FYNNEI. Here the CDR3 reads CASKGQGFSRSTDTQYF. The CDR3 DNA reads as TGTGCCAGCAAGGGCCAGGGATTTTCACGTTCCACAGATACGCAGTATTTT.